The 21 T cell receptor beta chains in this list originate from one sample, sequenced in a study of control samples from healthy donors and cancer patients. Produced via immunoSEQ multiplex PCR; TCRdb's table is partial and in-frame only. There are some 150,000 clones in the sample; around 90% occur only once, and 5.5% to 9% lies in the top ten. Sequenced input: blood. These receptors all stem from a man aged 18 to 35 in good health.

This clone is a singleton in its sample. The chain links TRBV2 to TRBJ2-7; 9 nucleotides align to TRBD1. CDR1 is SNHLY, CDR2 FYNNEI, per germline. The CDR3 totals 15 residues. Trimming removed 5 bases from V and 2 bases from J; junction bases left unmatched: 7. The DNA of the CDR3 is TGTGCCAGCAGTTCCCTCGGGACAGGGCCCTACGAGCAGTACTTC. This sequence encodes CASSSLGTGPYEQYF.

With respect to this clone: One end of the junction fails to match germline, which may point to a read error. This chain joins TRBV29-1 and TRBJ1-1; D remains ambiguous. The germline V gene has CDR1 SQVTM and CDR2 ANQGSEA. The CDR3 is made up of 10 amino acids. CDR3 loop: CSVEGTEAFF. CDR3 DNA: TGCAGCGTCGAAGGGACTGAAGCTTTCTTT.

This chain links TRBV5-1 with TRBJ1-3; no clear D gene. Germline V lookup: CDR1 SGHRS, CDR2 YFSETQ. V lost 2 bases to trimming and J lost 2 bases, with 11 bases between them. The CDR3 runs 15 residues. This chain's CDR3 is CASSFAGSTGNTIYF. The CDR3 bases are TGCGCCAGCAGCTTCGCCGGCAGTACTGGAAACACCATATATTTT.

The V call is TRBV7-6, the J call TRBJ2-5; TRBD2 aligns across 10 bases. The CDR3 has 15 residues. The V segment lost 7 bases and the J segment 5 bases; nucleotides outside the gene matches: 10. In germline, CDR1 is SGHVS, CDR2 FNYEAQ. CDR3 nucleotides: TGTGCCAGCACCTCCGAAGCGGGGGGGCGTGAGACCCAGTACTTC. Translating it yields CASTSEAGGRETQYF.

The chain has TRBV6-5 and TRBJ2-1, with D possibly TRBD2 on 5 matching bases. The germline V gene has CDR1 MNHEY and CDR2 SVGAGI. The length of the CDR3 is 13 residues. The V end was cut by 5 bases, the J end by 5 bases, with 10 bases between. The CDR3 is CASSRTRDNEQFF. The CDR3 bases are TGTGCCAGCAGTCGGACTCGGGACAATGAGCAGTTCTTC.

The rearrangement joins TRBV19 to TRBJ1-3; no definite D call. This CDR3 is 15 amino acids long. Per the germline V gene, CDR1 is LNHDA and CDR2 is SQIVND (reference sequence). The V end was cut by 6 bases, the J end by 0 bases, with 12 bases between. CDR3 region: CASSPFASSGNTIYF. The DNA for the CDR3 is TGTGCCAGTAGCCCATTTGCTAGCTCTGGAAACACCATATATTTT.

The rearrangement joins TRBV9 to TRBJ1-3; 8 bases line up with TRBD1. J gave up 4 bases and V 4 bases, and 7 bases lay outside the gene matches. Germline V gene lookup returns CDR1 SGDLS and CDR2 YYNGEE. This CDR3 spans 15 amino acids. Here the CDR3 reads CASSPTGTGGNTIYF. CDR3 DNA sequence: TGTGCCAGCAGCCCAACCGGGACAGGAGGAAACACCATATATTTT.

This chain connects TRBV4-1 to TRBJ2-1; D uncertain. CDR1 and CDR2 (germline): MGHRA, YSYEKL. Trimming shortened V by 0 bases and J by 2 bases, and 5 bases separated the two germline ends. The CDR3 totals 14 residues. The CDR3 protein is CASSQEKTYNEQFF. The CDR3 DNA sequence: TGCGCCAGCAGCCAAGAGAAGACCTACAATGAGCAGTTCTTC.

This chain connects TRBV2 to TRBJ1-2; D call uncertain. Germline assignment: CDR1 SNHLY and CDR2 FYNNEI. Trimming cost V 6 bases and J 2 bases, with 10 bases left between them. The CDR3 is 13 amino acids. CDR3 region: CASRERQNYGYTF. The CDR3 DNA sequence: TGTGCCAGCAGGGAGAGACAAAACTATGGCTACACCTTC.

The V call is TRBV7-9, the J call TRBJ2-5; 11 bases are a match to TRBD1. The CDR3 loop spans 16 amino acids. The germline V gene has CDR1 SEHNR and CDR2 FQNEAQ (reference sequence). J lost 3 bases, V lost 5 bases, and 8 bases had no gene match. For the CDR3, the DNA is TGTGCCAGCAGCGCCGGGACAGGGGGGATCGAAGAGACCCAGTACTTC. Encoded protein: CASSAGTGGIEETQYF.

The CDR3 sequence: CASSRDRGQPQHF. The CDR3 bases are TGCGCCAGCAGCCGCGACAGGGGCCAGCCCCAGCATTTT. The rearrangement uses TRBV4-1 and TRBJ1-5; 8 nucleotides align to TRBD1. This CDR3 has 13 amino acids. Germline lookup yields CDR1 MGHRA and CDR2 YSYEKL. Trimming removed 4 bases from V and 7 bases from J; junction bases left unmatched: 3.

The J gene is TRBJ2-2, the V gene TRBV6-1, with D unclear. Germline assignment: CDR1 MNHNS and CDR2 SASEGT. The CDR3 sequence is 12 residues long. The V gene lost 11 bases and the J gene lost 4 bases, with 11 bases spanning the gap. The CDR3 DNA reads as TGTGCCGCAGCCCCCCCCACCGGGGAGCTGTTTTTT. Translated, it gives CAAAPPTGELFF.

The V and J genes are TRBV19 and TRBJ1-1; 10 bases match TRBD1. The ends lost 5 bases at V and 13 bases at J; junction bases unmatched: 22. Germline V gives CDR1 LNHDA, CDR2 SQIVND (reference sequence). The CDR3 has 17 residues. CDR3 protein: CASSSNGGVPGQGSGFF. CDR3 coding DNA: TGTGCCAGTAGTTCCAATGGGGGAGTCCCGGGACAGGGGTCGGGTTTCTTT.

The gene calls are TRBV9 and TRBJ1-6, with 12 positions matching TRBD1. The V and J ends lost 3 bases and 8 bases, in that order; junction bases with no gene match: 3. The CDR3 loop spans 15 amino acids. Germline CDR1 SGDLS, CDR2 YYNGEE. CDR3 residues: CASSDGTGGYSPLHF. The CDR3 DNA reads as TGTGCCAGCAGCGATGGGACAGGGGGCTATTCACCCCTCCACTTT.

The V call is TRBV6-5, the J call TRBJ1-1, with a weak D call TRBD1 (5 bases). The germline V gene encodes CDR1 MNHEY and CDR2 SVGAGI. V lost 4 bases and J lost 3, with 12 bases in between. The CDR3 runs 14 residues. The CDR3 is CASSWVPGDTEAFF. CDR3 DNA: TGTGCCAGCAGTTGGGTCCCGGGGGACACTGAAGCTTTCTTT.

The chain recombines TRBV6-5 with TRBJ2-6, with TRBD1 identical over 7 bases. The CDR3 has 15 residues. Germline V lookup: CDR1 MNHEY, CDR2 SVGAGI. J gave up 0 bases and V 11 bases, and 7 bases lay outside the gene matches. The CDR3 region has the DNA TGTGCCGCCCGGACAGGTCTCTCTGGGGCCAACGTCCTGACTTTC. It yields the protein CAARTGLSGANVLTF.

The J gene is TRBJ2-5, the V gene TRBV7-3, with D unclear. Germline V gene lookup returns CDR1 SGHTA and CDR2 FQGTGA. Trimming pared 2 bases from V and 2 bases from J, leaving 12 bases between. The CDR3 spans 15 residues. The CDR3: CASSLGQTAQETQYF. CDR3 in DNA: TGTGCCAGCAGCTTAGGCCAGACCGCACAAGAGACCCAGTACTTC.

The chain joins TRBV3-1 (or the pseudogene TRBV3-2) to TRBJ1-1; TRBD1 might be the D (6 bases). Deletions cut 1 base from V and 8 bases from J, with 11 bases between. Germline V lookup: CDR1 LGHDT, CDR2 YNNKEL (reference sequence). The CDR3 covers 13 residues. The CDR3 nucleotides are TGTGCCAGCAGCCAAGTCAGGGGTACGGAAGCTTTCTTT. This gives the protein CASSQVRGTEAFF.

V and J are TRBV5-4 and TRBJ1-1; D might be TRBD1 (6 bases). Germline assignment: CDR1 SGHNT and CDR2 YYREEE (reference sequence). The V and J ends lost 0 bases and 9 bases respectively, with 9 bases between them. There are 12 residues in the CDR3. The CDR3 region is CASSLGTDKAFF. The CDR3 DNA follows: TGTGCCAGCAGCTTGGGGACAGATAAAGCTTTCTTT. The entire variable domain, with the rest obtained from reference TRBV5-4 and TRBJ1-1, is as follows: ETGVTQSPTHLIKTRGQQVTLRCSSQSGHNTVSWYQQALGQGPQFIFQYYREEENGRGNFPPRFSGLQFPNYSSELNVNALELDDSALYLCASSLGTDKAFFGQGTRLTVV.

J is TRBJ2-6 and V is TRBV2; 7 nucleotides match TRBD1. Germline V gene sequence: CDR1 SNHLY, CDR2 FYNNEI. V lost 4 bases to trimming and J lost 4 bases; unmatched junction nucleotides: 10. This CDR3 region has 17 residues. The CDR3 reads CASSVRTGRSGANVLTF. CDR3 DNA: TGTGCCAGCAGTGTGAGGACAGGCAGATCCGGGGCCAACGTCCTGACTTTC.

The chain joins TRBV19 to TRBJ2-7; tentative D call: TRBD1 (5 bases). V was shortened by 7 bases and J by 1 base, with 20 bases between the two germline ends. The CDR3 consists of 16 residues. Germline V gene lookup returns CDR1 LNHDA and CDR2 SQIVND (reference sequence). The CDR3 DNA reads TGTGCCAGTACCCCTAGGGGCCGAGAATCATCCTACGAGCAGTACTTC. It is translated as CASTPRGRESSYEQYF.